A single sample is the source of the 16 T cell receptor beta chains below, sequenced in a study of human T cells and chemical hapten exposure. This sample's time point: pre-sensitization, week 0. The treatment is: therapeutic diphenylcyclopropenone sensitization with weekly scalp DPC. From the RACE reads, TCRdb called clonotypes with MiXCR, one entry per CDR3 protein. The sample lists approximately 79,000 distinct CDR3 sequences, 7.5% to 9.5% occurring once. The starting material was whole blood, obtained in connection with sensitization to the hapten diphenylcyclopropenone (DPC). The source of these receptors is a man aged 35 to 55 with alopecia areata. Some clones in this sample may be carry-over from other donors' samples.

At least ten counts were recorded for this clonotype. The CDR3 sequence: CSVVKPGSYNEQFF. CDR3 DNA sequence: TGCAGCGTTGTGAAGCCGGGGTCCTACAATGAGCAGTTCTTC. The chain is built from TRBV29-1 and TRBJ2-1; D might be TRBD2 (5 bases). The germline V and J ends were trimmed by 4 bases and 1 base, with 11 bases remaining between them. CDR1 and CDR2 from the germline V gene are SQVTM and ANQGSEA. This CDR3 has 14 residues.

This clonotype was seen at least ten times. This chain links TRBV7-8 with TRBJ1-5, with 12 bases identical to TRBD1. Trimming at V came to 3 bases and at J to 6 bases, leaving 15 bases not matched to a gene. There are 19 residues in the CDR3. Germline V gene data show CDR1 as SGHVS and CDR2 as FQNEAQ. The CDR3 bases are TGTGCCAGCAGCTTGTTTATGGGACAGGGGGCGCTTCGTGGTCAGCCCCAGCATTTT. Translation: CASSLFMGQGALRGQPQHF.

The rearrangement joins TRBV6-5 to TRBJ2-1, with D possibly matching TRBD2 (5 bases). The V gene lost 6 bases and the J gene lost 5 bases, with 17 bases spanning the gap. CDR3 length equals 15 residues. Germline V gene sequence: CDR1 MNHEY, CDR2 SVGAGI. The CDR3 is CASSAVGLAHNEQFF. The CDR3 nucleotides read TGTGCCAGCAGCGCCGTCGGCCTAGCCCACAATGAGCAGTTCTTC.

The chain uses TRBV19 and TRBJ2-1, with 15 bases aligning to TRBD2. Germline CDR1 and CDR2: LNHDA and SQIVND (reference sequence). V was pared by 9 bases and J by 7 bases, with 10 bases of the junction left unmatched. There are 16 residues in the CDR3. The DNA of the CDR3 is TGTGCCAGCCGGACTAGCGGGAGGGGATCGCATAATGAGCAGTTCTTC. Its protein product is CASRTSGRGSHNEQFF.

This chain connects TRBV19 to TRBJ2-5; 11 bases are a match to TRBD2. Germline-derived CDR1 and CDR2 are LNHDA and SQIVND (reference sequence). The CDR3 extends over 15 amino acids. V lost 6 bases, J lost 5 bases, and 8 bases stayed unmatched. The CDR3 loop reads CASRRLAGGRETQYF. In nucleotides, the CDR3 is TGTGCCAGTAGACGTCTAGCGGGAGGAAGGGAGACCCAGTACTTC.

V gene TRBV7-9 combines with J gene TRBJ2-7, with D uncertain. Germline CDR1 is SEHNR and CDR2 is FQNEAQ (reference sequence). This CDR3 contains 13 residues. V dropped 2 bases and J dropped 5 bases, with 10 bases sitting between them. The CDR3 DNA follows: TGTGCCAGCAGCTTATTACAGATCGACGAGCAGTACTTC. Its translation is CASSLLQIDEQYF.

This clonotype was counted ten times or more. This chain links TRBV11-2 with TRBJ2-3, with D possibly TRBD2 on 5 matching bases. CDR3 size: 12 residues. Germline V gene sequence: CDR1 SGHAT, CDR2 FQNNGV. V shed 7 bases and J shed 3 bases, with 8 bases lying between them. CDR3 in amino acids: CASTPGTDTQYF. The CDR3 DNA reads TGTGCCAGCACCCCGGGGACAGATACGCAGTATTTT.

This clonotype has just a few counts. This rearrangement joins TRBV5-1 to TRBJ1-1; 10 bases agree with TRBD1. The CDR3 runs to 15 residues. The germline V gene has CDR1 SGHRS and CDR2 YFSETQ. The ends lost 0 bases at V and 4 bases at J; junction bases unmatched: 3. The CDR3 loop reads CASSLETGGVTEAFF. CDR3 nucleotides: TGCGCCAGCAGCTTGGAGACAGGGGGCGTCACTGAAGCTTTCTTT.

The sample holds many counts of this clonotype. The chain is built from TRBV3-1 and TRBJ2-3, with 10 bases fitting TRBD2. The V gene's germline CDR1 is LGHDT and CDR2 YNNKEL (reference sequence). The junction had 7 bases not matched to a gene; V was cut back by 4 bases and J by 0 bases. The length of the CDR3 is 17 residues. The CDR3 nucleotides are TGTGCCAGCAGCCGCCGGACTAGCGGAACTAGCACAGATACGCAGTATTTT. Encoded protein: CASSRRTSGTSTDTQYF.

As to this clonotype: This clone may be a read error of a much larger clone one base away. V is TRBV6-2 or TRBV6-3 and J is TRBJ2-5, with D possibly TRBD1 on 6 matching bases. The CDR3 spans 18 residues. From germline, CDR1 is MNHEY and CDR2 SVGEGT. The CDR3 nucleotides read TGTGCCAGCAGTTACTCGTCCAGCGGAAGGGGGAACGGAGAGACCCAGTGCTTC. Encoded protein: CASSYSSSGRGNGETQCF.

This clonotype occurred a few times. The CDR3 DNA reads as TGTGCCAGCAGCTTTAATGGGGAGCTGTTTTTT. As protein: CASSFNGELFF. The chain couples TRBV7-3 to TRBJ2-2, with D unclear. The CDR3 is made up of 11 amino acids. The V end lost 3 bases, the J end lost 8 bases, and 4 bases lay between the germline ends. Germline V gives CDR1 SGHTA, CDR2 FQGTGA.

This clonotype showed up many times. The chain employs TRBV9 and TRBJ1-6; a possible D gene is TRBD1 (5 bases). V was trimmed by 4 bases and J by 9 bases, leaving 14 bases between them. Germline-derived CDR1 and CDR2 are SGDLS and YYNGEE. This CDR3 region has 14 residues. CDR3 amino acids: CASSLQGAGSPLHF. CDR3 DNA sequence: TGTGCCAGCAGCCTGCAGGGTGCGGGTTCACCCCTCCACTTT. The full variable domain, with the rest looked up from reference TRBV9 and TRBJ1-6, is DSGVTQTPKHLITATGQRVTLRCSPRSGDLSVYWYQQSLDQGLQFLIQYYNGEERAKGNILERFSAQQFPDLHSELNLSSLELGDSALYFCASSLQGAGSPLHFGNGTRLTVT.

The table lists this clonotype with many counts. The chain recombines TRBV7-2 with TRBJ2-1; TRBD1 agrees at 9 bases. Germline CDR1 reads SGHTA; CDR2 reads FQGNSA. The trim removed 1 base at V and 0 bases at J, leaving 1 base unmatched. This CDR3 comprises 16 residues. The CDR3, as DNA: TGTGCCAGCAGCTTAGAGGGACAGGGCTCCTACAATGAGCAGTTCTTC. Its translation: CASSLEGQGSYNEQFF.

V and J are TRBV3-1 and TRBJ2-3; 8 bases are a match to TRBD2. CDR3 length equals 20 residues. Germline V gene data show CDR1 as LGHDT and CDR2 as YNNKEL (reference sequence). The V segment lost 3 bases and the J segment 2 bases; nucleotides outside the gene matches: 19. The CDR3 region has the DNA TGTGCCAGCAGCCAGATGCTCACTAGCGGAGGTTGGGAGAACACAGATACGCAGTATTTT. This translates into CASSQMLTSGGWENTDTQYF.

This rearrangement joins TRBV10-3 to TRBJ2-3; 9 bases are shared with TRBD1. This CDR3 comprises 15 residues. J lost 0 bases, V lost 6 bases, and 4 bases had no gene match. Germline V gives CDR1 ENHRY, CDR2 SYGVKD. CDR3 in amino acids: CAISQTGGSTDTQYF. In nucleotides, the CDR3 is TGTGCCATCAGCCAGACAGGGGGTAGCACAGATACGCAGTATTTT.

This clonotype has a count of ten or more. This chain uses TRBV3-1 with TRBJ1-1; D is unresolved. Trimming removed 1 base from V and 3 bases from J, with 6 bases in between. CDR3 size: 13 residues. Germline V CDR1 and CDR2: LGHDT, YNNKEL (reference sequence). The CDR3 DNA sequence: TGTGCCAGCAGCCAAGGGGGAGACACTGAAGCTTTCTTT. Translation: CASSQGGDTEAFF.